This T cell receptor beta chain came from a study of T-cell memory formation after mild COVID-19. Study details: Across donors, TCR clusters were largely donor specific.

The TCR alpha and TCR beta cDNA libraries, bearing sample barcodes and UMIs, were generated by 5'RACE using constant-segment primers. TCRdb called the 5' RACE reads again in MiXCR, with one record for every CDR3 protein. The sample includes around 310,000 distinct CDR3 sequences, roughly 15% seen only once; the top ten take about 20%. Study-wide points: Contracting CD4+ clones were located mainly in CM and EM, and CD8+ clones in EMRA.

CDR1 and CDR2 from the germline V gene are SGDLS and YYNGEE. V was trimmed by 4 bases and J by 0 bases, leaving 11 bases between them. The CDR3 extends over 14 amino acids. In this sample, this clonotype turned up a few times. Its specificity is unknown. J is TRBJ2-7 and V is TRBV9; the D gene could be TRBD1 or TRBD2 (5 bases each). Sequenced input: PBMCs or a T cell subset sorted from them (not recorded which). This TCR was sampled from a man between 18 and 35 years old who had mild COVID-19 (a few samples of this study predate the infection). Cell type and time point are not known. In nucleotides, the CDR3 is TGTGCCAGCAGCTCCGGGACCGTCTCCTACGAGCAGTACTTC. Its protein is CASSSGTVSYEQYF. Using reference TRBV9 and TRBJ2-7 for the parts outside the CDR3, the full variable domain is DSGVTQTPKHLITATGQRVTLRCSPRSGDLSVYWYQQSLDQGLQFLIQYYNGEERAKGNILERFSAQQFPDLHSELNLSSLELGDSALYFCASSSGTVSYEQYFGPGTRLTVT.